A selection of T cell receptor beta chains follows, all from one sample in a study of healthy donors' naive CD4 and CD8 T cells. TCRdb used MiXCR to reprocess the reads, holding one entry per CDR3 protein. Altogether approximately 180,000 distinct CDR3 sequences are present, about four fifths being singletons, with the ten largest covering less than 2.5%. Sample: naive CD4+ and CD8+ T cells sorted from blood, pooled from several donors. The receptors here all came from a pool of human donors in good health; the sample pools cells from several healthy donors. Each CDR3 is given with its conserved first and last residue. Each record gives: clone size, CDR3 length, J gene, D gene, V gene, CDR3 DNA, CDR3 protein. D genes are given only for firm matches. Expanded clones get a size class; other rows say once, few or many, or leave the size out.

abundance: .
len: 16
j_gene: TRBJ2-1
d_gene: TRBD2
v_gene: TRBV6-5
CDR3nt: TGTGCCAGCAGTTACTCTGGTGGGACTAGCGATAATGAGCAGTTCTTC
CDR3aa: CASSYSGGTSDNEQFF

abundance: .
len: 13
j_gene: TRBJ1-2
d_gene: .
v_gene: TRBV5-4
CDR3nt: TGTGCCAGCAGCGTCGGACACAGCTATGGCTACACCTTC
CDR3aa: CASSVGHSYGYTF

abundance: .
len: 13
j_gene: TRBJ1-2
d_gene: .
v_gene: TRBV29-1
CDR3nt: TGCAGCGTTGAGGAGACTACGGCCGAAGGCTACACCTTC
CDR3aa: CSVEETTAEGYTF

abundance: .
len: 13
j_gene: TRBJ2-1
d_gene: .
v_gene: TRBV20-1
CDR3nt: TGCAGTGCTAACGATGGGTCCTACAATGAGCAGTTCTTC
CDR3aa: CSANDGSYNEQFF

abundance: .
len: 13
j_gene: TRBJ2-7
d_gene: TRBD1
v_gene: TRBV7-2
CDR3nt: TGTGCCAGCAGCGCCGGGACAGGCCACGAGCAGTACTTC
CDR3aa: CASSAGTGHEQYF

abundance: .
len: 15
j_gene: TRBJ1-1
d_gene: .
v_gene: TRBV7-2
CDR3nt: TGTGCCAGCAGCTTAGGGAGGGTGGGCCTCACTGAAGCTTTCTTT
CDR3aa: CASSLGRVGLTEAFF

abundance: few
len: 13
j_gene: TRBJ2-7
d_gene: TRBD1
v_gene: TRBV7-8
CDR3nt: TGTGCCAGCAGCTGGACGACAGGGGGCGAGCAGTACTTC
CDR3aa: CASSWTTGGEQYF

abundance: few
len: 15
j_gene: TRBJ2-5
d_gene: .
v_gene: TRBV5-5
CDR3nt: TGTGCCAGCAGCTTAAATCCTAGGGTGCGGGAGACCCAGTACTTC
CDR3aa: CASSLNPRVRETQYF

abundance: .
len: 14
j_gene: TRBJ1-1
d_gene: .
v_gene: TRBV5-5
CDR3nt: TGCGCCAGCAGCGGGTATGGGCTGAACACTGAAGCTTTCTTT
CDR3aa: CASSGYGLNTEAFF

abundance: once
len: 14
j_gene: TRBJ2-6
d_gene: .
v_gene: TRBV19
CDR3nt: TGTGCCAGTAGTCCACAACCTGGGGCCAACGTCCTGACTTTC
CDR3aa: CASSPQPGANVLTF

abundance: .
len: 12
j_gene: TRBJ2-1
d_gene: TRBD1
v_gene: TRBV30
CDR3nt: TGTGCCTGGAGTGTGCCCGGGACAGGGGAGTTCTTC
CDR3aa: CAWSVPGTGEFF

abundance: .
len: 13
j_gene: TRBJ2-7
d_gene: .
v_gene: TRBV19
CDR3nt: TGTGCCAGTAGTATGTCCACAGGTCCCGAGCAGTACTTC
CDR3aa: CASSMSTGPEQYF

abundance: .
len: 12
j_gene: TRBJ2-7
d_gene: .
v_gene: TRBV5-1
CDR3nt: TGCGCCAGCAGCGCGGGATACAACGAGCAGTACTTC
CDR3aa: CASSAGYNEQYF

abundance: once
len: 16
j_gene: TRBJ2-5
d_gene: TRBD2
v_gene: TRBV2
CDR3nt: TGTGCCAGGGAGGGACTAGCGGGAGTCTCTCCTGGGACCCAGTACTTC
CDR3aa: CAREGLAGVSPGTQYF

abundance: few
len: 16
j_gene: TRBJ1-2
d_gene: .
v_gene: TRBV5-1
CDR3nt: TGCGCCAGCAGCTCGGGGCGGCGGGTAGAGGTTCGGGGCTACACCTTC
CDR3aa: CASSSGRRVEVRGYTF

abundance: few
len: 14
j_gene: TRBJ1-2
d_gene: .
v_gene: TRBV30
CDR3nt: TGTGCCTGGAGGGAAGGGGGTGATCCGTATGGCTACACCTTC
CDR3aa: CAWREGGDPYGYTF

abundance: few
len: 13
j_gene: TRBJ1-1
d_gene: TRBD1
v_gene: TRBV6-5
CDR3nt: TGTGCCAGCTTAGGACAGGCGAACACTGAAGCTTTCTTT
CDR3aa: CASLGQANTEAFF

abundance: .
len: 15
j_gene: TRBJ1-3
d_gene: TRBD1
v_gene: TRBV6-6
CDR3nt: TGTGCCAGCAGTTCGGGACAGGGGGTTGGAAACACCATATATTTT
CDR3aa: CASSSGQGVGNTIYF

abundance: .
len: 15
j_gene: TRBJ2-7
d_gene: TRBD1
v_gene: TRBV5-6
CDR3nt: TGTGCCAGCAGCTTGTGGACAGGGGCTGTTTACGAGCAGTACTTC
CDR3aa: CASSLWTGAVYEQYF

abundance: .
len: 15
j_gene: TRBJ1-1
d_gene: TRBD1
v_gene: TRBV6-1
CDR3nt: TGTGCCAGCAGTCCGTTTCGACAGGGAGGCACTGAAGCTTTCTTT
CDR3aa: CASSPFRQGGTEAFF

abundance: .
len: 14
j_gene: TRBJ2-7
d_gene: .
v_gene: TRBV29-1
CDR3nt: TGCAGCGTCGAAACGGGACACACCTACTACGAGCAGTACTTC
CDR3aa: CSVETGHTYYEQYF

abundance: few
len: 15
j_gene: TRBJ2-1
d_gene: TRBD1
v_gene: TRBV15
CDR3nt: TGTGCCACCAGCAGAGAAGTACAGGGGATCAATGAGCAGTTCTTC
CDR3aa: CATSREVQGINEQFF

abundance: .
len: 18
j_gene: TRBJ2-3
d_gene: .
v_gene: TRBV27
CDR3nt: TGTGCCAGCAGTTTATCGTTTGGGGCAGGGCTAGACACAGATACGCAGTATTTT
CDR3aa: CASSLSFGAGLDTDTQYF

abundance: .
len: 14
j_gene: TRBJ1-3
d_gene: .
v_gene: TRBV20-1
CDR3nt: TGCAGTGCTAGTCACGGCGTACTGGGAAACACCATATATTTT
CDR3aa: CSASHGVLGNTIYF

abundance: .
len: 13
j_gene: TRBJ2-5
d_gene: .
v_gene: TRBV19
CDR3nt: TGTGCCAGTAGTTTGTCCGACCAAGAGACCCAGTACTTC
CDR3aa: CASSLSDQETQYF

abundance: .
len: 13
j_gene: TRBJ1-1
d_gene: .
v_gene: TRBV29-1
CDR3nt: TGCAGCGTTGAACACACGGTGAACACTGAAGCTTTCTTT
CDR3aa: CSVEHTVNTEAFF

abundance: .
len: 17
j_gene: TRBJ2-1
d_gene: .
v_gene: TRBV6-2/TRBV6-3
CDR3nt: TGTGCCAGCAGTCGTCATCCGGGACGAAGGGGGGACAATGAGCAGTTCTTC
CDR3aa: CASSRHPGRRGDNEQFF

abundance: .
len: 12
j_gene: TRBJ2-3
d_gene: .
v_gene: TRBV27
CDR3nt: TGTGCCAGCGAGACTCCCTTTGGGGCGCAGTATTTT
CDR3aa: CASETPFGAQYF

abundance: .
len: 10
j_gene: TRBJ2-1
d_gene: .
v_gene: TRBV29-1
CDR3nt: TGCAGCGTTGCTGAGTACGAGCAGTTCTTC
CDR3aa: CSVAEYEQFF

abundance: .
len: 15
j_gene: TRBJ1-5
d_gene: .
v_gene: TRBV6-5
CDR3nt: TGTGCCAGCAGTCCCTATGGTGACGGCAATCAGCCCCAGCATTTT
CDR3aa: CASSPYGDGNQPQHF

abundance: few
len: 15
j_gene: TRBJ1-5
d_gene: TRBD1
v_gene: TRBV19
CDR3nt: TGTGCCAGTAGAGGACAGGGGGCATCCAATCAGCCCCAGCATTTT
CDR3aa: CASRGQGASNQPQHF

abundance: .
len: 14
j_gene: TRBJ1-1
d_gene: .
v_gene: TRBV19
CDR3nt: TGTGCCAGTAGTAGGATCGACAGTTACACTGAAGCTTTCTTT
CDR3aa: CASSRIDSYTEAFF

abundance: few
len: 13
j_gene: TRBJ2-7
d_gene: .
v_gene: TRBV29-1
CDR3nt: TGCAGCGTTGAAGAACAGGACTCCTACGAGCAGTACTTC
CDR3aa: CSVEEQDSYEQYF

abundance: .
len: 14
j_gene: TRBJ2-7
d_gene: .
v_gene: TRBV29-1
CDR3nt: TGCAGCGTTGTAGGGCAGGTTGGTTCCTACGAGCAGTACTTC
CDR3aa: CSVVGQVGSYEQYF

abundance: few
len: 11
j_gene: TRBJ1-1
d_gene: .
v_gene: TRBV29-1
CDR3nt: TGCAGCGTTGGGAGGGACACTGAAGCTTTCTTT
CDR3aa: CSVGRDTEAFF

abundance: .
len: 13
j_gene: TRBJ2-3
d_gene: .
v_gene: TRBV12-3/TRBV12-4
CDR3nt: TGTGCCGGCAGTTTTCGCGCTGGGGATACGCAGTATTTT
CDR3aa: CAGSFRAGDTQYF

abundance: .
len: 14
j_gene: TRBJ1-3
d_gene: TRBD1
v_gene: TRBV29-1
CDR3nt: TGCAGCGTACAGGGGGTAATCTCTGGAAACACCATATATTTT
CDR3aa: CSVQGVISGNTIYF

abundance: .
len: 14
j_gene: TRBJ2-7
d_gene: .
v_gene: TRBV29-1
CDR3nt: TGCAGCGTTGTTGGTATGGGACAATACTACGAGCAGTACTTC
CDR3aa: CSVVGMGQYYEQYF

abundance: .
len: 13
j_gene: TRBJ1-5
d_gene: .
v_gene: TRBV10-3
CDR3nt: TGTGCCATCAGTGAGTCTAATCGTCAGCCCCAGCATTTT
CDR3aa: CAISESNRQPQHF

abundance: .
len: 15
j_gene: TRBJ1-1
d_gene: .
v_gene: TRBV6-5
CDR3nt: TGTGCCAGCAGTTACCACAGGGTCGGGGTCACTGAAGCTTTCTTT
CDR3aa: CASSYHRVGVTEAFF

abundance: few
len: 14
j_gene: TRBJ2-7
d_gene: TRBD2
v_gene: TRBV6-5
CDR3nt: TGTGCCAGCAGTTACTTTGTAGCGGGCTACGAGCAGTACTTC
CDR3aa: CASSYFVAGYEQYF